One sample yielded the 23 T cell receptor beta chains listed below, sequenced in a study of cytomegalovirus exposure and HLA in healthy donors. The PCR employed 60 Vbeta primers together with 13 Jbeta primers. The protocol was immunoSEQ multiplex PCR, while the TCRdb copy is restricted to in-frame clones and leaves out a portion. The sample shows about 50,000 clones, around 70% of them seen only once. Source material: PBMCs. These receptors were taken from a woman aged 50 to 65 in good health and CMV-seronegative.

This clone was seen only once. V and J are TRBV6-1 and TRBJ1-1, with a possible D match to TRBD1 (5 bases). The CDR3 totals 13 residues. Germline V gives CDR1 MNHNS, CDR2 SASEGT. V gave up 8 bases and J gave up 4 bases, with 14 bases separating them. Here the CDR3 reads CASVGGVGTEAFF. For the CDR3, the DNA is TGTGCCAGCGTCGGGGGTGTAGGCACTGAAGCTTTCTTT.

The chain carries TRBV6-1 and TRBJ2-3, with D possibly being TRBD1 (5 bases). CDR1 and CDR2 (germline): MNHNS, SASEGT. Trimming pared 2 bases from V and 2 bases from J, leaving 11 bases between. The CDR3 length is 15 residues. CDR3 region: CASSEWGQITDTQYF. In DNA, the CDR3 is TGTGCCAGCAGTGAATGGGGCCAGATCACAGATACGCAGTATTTT.

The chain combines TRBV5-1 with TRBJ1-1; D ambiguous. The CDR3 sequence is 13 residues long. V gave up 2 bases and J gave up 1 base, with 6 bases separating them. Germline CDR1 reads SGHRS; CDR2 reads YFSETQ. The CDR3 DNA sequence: TGCGCCAGCAGCTTCGGCGGGAACACTGAAGCTTTCTTT. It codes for CASSFGGNTEAFF.

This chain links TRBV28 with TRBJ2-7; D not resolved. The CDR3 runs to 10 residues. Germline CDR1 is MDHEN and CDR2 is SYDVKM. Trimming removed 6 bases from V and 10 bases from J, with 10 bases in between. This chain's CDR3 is CASRGLEQYF. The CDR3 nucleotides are TGTGCCAGCAGGGGTCTAGAACAGTACTTC.

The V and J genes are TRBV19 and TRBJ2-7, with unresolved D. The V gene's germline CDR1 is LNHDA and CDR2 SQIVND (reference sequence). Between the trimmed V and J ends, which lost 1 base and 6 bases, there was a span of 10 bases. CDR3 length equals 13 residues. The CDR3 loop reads CASSIGVAGEQYF. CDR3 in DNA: TGTGCCAGTAGTATAGGGGTAGCTGGCGAGCAGTACTTC.

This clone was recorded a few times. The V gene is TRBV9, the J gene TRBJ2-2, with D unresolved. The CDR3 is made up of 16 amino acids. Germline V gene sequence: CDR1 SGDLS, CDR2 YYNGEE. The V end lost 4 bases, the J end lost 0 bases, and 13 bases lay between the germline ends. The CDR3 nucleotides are TGTGCCAGCAGCCCCCTGGGCTTCGCGAACACCGGGGAGCTGTTTTTT. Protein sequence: CASSPLGFANTGELFF. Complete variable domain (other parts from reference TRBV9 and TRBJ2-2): DSGVTQTPKHLITATGQRVTLRCSPRSGDLSVYWYQQSLDQGLQFLIQYYNGEERAKGNILERFSAQQFPDLHSELNLSSLELGDSALYFCASSPLGFANTGELFFGEGSRLTVL.

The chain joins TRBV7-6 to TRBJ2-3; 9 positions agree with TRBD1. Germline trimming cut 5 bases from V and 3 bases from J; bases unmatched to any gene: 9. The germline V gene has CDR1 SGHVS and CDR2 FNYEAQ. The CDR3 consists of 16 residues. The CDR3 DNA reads TGTGCCAGCAGCAAACACCGGGACAGGGTTACAGATACGCAGTATTTT. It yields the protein CASSKHRDRVTDTQYF.

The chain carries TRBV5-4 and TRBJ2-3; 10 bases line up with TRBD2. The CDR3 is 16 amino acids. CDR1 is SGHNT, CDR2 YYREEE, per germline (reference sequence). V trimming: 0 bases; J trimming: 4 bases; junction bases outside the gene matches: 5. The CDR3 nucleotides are TGTGCCAGCAGCTTGGACCAGCGGGGGGGCCCAGATACGCAGTATTTT. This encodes CASSLDQRGGPDTQYF.

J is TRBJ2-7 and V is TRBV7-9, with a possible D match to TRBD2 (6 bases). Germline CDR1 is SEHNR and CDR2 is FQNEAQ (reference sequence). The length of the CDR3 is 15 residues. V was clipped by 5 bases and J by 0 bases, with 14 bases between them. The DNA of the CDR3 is TGTGCCAGCAGCCCCCGGGCGGGGAGCTCCTACGAGCAGTACTTC. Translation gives CASSPRAGSSYEQYF.

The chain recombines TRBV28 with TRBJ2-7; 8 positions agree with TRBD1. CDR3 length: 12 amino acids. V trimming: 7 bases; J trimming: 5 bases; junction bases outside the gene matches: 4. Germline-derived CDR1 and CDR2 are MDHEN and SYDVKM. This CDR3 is CASKSGGHEQYF. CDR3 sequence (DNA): TGTGCCAGCAAGTCAGGGGGCCACGAGCAGTACTTC. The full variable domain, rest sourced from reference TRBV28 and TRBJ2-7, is DVKVTQSSRYLVKRTGEKVFLECVQDMDHENMFWYRQDPGLGLRLIYFSYDVKMKEKGDIPEGYSVSREKKERFSLILESASTNQTSMYLCASKSGGHEQYFGPGTRLTVT.

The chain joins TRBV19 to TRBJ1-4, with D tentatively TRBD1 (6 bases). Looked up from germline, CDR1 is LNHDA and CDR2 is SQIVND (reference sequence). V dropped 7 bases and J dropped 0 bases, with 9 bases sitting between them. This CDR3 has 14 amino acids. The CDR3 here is CASKGGATNEKLFF. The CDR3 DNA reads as TGTGCCAGTAAGGGGGGGGCAACTAATGAAAAACTGTTTTTT. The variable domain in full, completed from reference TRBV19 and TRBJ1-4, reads DGGITQSPKYLFRKEGQNVTLSCEQNLNHDAMYWYRQDPGQGLRLIYYSQIVNDFQKGDIAEGYSVSREKKESFPLTVTSAQKNPTAFYLCASKGGATNEKLFFGSGTQLSVL.

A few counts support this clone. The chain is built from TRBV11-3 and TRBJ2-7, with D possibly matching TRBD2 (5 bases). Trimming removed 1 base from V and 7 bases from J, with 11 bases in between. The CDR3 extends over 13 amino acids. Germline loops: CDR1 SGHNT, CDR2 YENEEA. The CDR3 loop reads CASSLGELGEQYF. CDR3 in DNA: TGTGCCAGCAGCTTAGGGGAGCTGGGGGAGCAGTACTTC.

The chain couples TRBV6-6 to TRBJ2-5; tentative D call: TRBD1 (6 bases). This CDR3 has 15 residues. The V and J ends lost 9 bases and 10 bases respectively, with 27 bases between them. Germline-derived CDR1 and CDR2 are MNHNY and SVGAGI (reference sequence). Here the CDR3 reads CARTPTPLGTRDQYF. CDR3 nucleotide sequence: TGTGCCAGGACTCCTACGCCTCTGGGGACAAGAGACCAGTACTTC.

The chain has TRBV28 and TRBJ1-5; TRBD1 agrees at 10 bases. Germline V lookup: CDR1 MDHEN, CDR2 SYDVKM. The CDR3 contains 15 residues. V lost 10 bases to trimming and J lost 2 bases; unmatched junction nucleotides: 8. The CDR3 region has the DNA TGTGCCATCGGGACAGGGGTTTTAGGCAATCAGCCCCAGCATTTT. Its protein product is CAIGTGVLGNQPQHF.

CDR3 sequence (DNA): TGTGCCAGCAGTCGCTACGGGACAGGGGGCTACGAGCAGTACTTC. The encoded protein is CASSRYGTGGYEQYF. The V and J genes are TRBV28 and TRBJ2-7; 11 bases fit TRBD1. Germline values: CDR1 MDHEN, CDR2 SYDVKM. The junction had 6 bases not matched to a gene; V was cut back by 5 bases and J by 3 bases. The CDR3 runs to 15 residues.

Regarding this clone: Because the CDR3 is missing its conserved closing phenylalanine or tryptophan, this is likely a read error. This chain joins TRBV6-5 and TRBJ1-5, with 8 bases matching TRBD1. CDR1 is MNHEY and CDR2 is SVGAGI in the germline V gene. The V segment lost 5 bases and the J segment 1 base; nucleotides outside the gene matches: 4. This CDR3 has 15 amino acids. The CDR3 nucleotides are TGTGCCAGCAGTCCAGGGGGCAGCAGCAATCAGCCCCAGCATGTT. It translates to CASSPGGSSNQPQHV.

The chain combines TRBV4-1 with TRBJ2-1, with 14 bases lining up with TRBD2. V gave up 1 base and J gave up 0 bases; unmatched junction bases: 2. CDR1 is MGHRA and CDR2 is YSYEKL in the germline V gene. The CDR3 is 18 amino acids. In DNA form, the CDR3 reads TGCGCCAGCAGCCAAGGACTAGCGGGAGGGAGCTCCTACAATGAGCAGTTCTTC. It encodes CASSQGLAGGSSYNEQFF.

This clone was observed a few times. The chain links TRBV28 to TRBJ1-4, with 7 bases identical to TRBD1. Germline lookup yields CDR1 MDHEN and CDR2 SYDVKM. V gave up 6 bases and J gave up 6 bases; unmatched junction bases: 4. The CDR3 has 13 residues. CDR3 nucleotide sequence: TGTGCCAGCAGATCAGGGGGATATGAAAAACTGTTTTTT. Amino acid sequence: CASRSGGYEKLFF.

CDR3 residues: CASSNRGEQYF. The CDR3 DNA sequence: TGTGCCAGCAGCAACAGGGGAGAGCAGTACTTC. The chain has TRBV11-2 and TRBJ2-7, with 7 bases lining up with TRBD1. Germline V gives CDR1 SGHAT, CDR2 FQNNGV. The junction had 2 bases not matched to a gene; V was cut back by 5 bases and J by 7 bases. The CDR3 has 11 residues. Based on the CDR3 plus reference TRBV11-2 and TRBJ2-7, the full variable domain is EAGVAQSPRYKIIEKRQSVAFWCNPISGHATLYWYQQILGQGPKLLIQFQNNGVVDDSQLPKDRFSAERLKGVDSTLKIQPAKLEDSAVYLCASSNRGEQYFGPGTRLTVT.

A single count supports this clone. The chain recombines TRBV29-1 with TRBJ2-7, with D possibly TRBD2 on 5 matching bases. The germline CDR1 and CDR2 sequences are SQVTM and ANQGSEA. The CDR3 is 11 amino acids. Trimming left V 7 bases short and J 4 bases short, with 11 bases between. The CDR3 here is CSGGEDYEQYF. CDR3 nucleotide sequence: TGCAGCGGGGGAGAGGATTACGAGCAGTACTTC.

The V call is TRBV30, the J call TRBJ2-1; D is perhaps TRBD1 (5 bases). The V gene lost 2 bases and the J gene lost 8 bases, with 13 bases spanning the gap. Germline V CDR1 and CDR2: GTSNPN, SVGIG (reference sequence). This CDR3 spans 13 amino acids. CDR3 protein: CAWSRGLGDEQFF. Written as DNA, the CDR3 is TGTGCCTGGAGTAGGGGTTTGGGCGATGAGCAGTTCTTC.

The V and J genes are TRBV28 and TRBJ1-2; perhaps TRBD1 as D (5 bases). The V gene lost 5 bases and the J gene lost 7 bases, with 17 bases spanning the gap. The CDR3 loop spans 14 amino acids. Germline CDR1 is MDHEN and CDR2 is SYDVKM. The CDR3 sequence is CASSGRGGTPGYTF. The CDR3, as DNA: TGTGCCAGCAGTGGCCGAGGAGGGACGCCTGGCTACACCTTC.

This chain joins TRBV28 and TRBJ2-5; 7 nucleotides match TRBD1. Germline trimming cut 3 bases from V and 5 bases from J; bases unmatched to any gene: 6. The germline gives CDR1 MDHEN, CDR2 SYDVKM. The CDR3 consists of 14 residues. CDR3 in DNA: TGTGCCAGCAGTTTGGGTCAGGGGGTTGAGACCCAGTACTTC. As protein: CASSLGQGVETQYF.